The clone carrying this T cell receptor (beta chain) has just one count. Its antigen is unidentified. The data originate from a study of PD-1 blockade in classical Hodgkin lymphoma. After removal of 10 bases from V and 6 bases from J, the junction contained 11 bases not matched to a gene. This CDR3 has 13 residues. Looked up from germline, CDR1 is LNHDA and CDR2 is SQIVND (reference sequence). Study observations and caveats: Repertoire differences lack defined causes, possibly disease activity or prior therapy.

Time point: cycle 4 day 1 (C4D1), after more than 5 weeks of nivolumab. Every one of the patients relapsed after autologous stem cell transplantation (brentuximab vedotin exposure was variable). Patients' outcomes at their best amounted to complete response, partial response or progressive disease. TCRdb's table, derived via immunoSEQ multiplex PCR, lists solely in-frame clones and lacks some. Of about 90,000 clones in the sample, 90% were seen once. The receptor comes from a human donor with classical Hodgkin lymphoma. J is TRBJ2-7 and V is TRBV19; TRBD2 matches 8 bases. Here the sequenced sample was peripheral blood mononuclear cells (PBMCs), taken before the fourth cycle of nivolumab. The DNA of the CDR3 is TGTGCCACCCGGACGTCGGGGGGGAGCGAGCAGTACTTC. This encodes CATRTSGGSEQYF.